The 6 T cell receptor beta chains listed next were all sequenced from one sample in a study of liver allograft versus peripheral blood T cells. Study summary: The study compared liver allograft T cell receptor repertoires against peripheral blood repertoires of liver transplant recipients.

TCRdb processed the reads anew with MiXCR; each CDR3 protein has one entry. The sample consists of some 9,200 distinct CDR3 sequences, roughly 26% of them appearing once. The receptor source for this set is a human patient who had a liver transplant. Some T cells may arise from the graft donor.

Concerning this clonotype itself: A clone one base away is much larger, so this may be a read error. This likely comes from a read error, as the CDR3 has no conserved phenylalanine or tryptophan at its end. V and J are TRBV10-3 and TRBJ2-1; 9 nucleotides align to TRBD2. The CDR3 runs to 15 residues. The germline V gene encodes CDR1 ENHRY and CDR2 SYGVKD. The chain's CDR3 is CASSIGTSRGNEQFS. CDR3 in DNA: TGTGCCAGCAGTATCGGGACTAGCCGGGGGAATGAGCAGTTCTCC.

This clonotype has more than one count but fewer than ten. The gene calls are TRBV28 and TRBJ1-1; tentatively, D is TRBD1 (5 bases). V lost 0 bases to trimming and J lost 5 bases, with 13 bases between them. Germline V lookup: CDR1 MDHEN, CDR2 SYDVKM. The CDR3 has 15 residues. The CDR3 protein is CASSLWQGGVTEAFF. CDR3 in DNA: TGTGCCAGCAGTTTATGGCAGGGCGGGGTAACTGAAGCTTTCTTT.

Concerning this clonotype: A much larger clone sits a single nucleotide away, making a read error possible. Without the conserved terminal phenylalanine or tryptophan, this CDR3 likely stems from a read error. The V and J genes are TRBV28 and TRBJ1-6, with 9 bases aligning to TRBD1. The trim removed 5 bases at V and 4 bases at J, leaving 18 bases unmatched. The CDR3 has 20 residues. The germline V gene encodes CDR1 MDHEN and CDR2 SYDVKM. CDR3 sequence reads: CASSILLQGAPVVYNSPLHI. Written as DNA, the CDR3 is TGTGCCAGCAGTATCCTTTTACAGGGGGCCCCCGTCGTATATAATTCACCCCTCCACATT.

This clonotype is medium-sized in the sample. V is TRBV9 and J is TRBJ1-4, with D uncertain. Germline V lookup: CDR1 SGDLS, CDR2 YYNGEE. V dropped 4 bases and J dropped 13 bases, with 20 bases sitting between them. This CDR3 has 14 residues. In nucleotides, the CDR3 is TGTGCCAGCAGCCCGGGCCCACAACTGGATAGACTGTTTTTT. It yields the protein CASSPGPQLDRLFF.

The chain combines TRBV15 with TRBJ2-5, with a possible D match to TRBD1 (7 bases). The length of the CDR3 is 13 residues. Germline CDR1 LNHNV, CDR2 YYDKDF (reference sequence). V lost 9 bases and J lost 5, with 16 bases in between. CDR3 nucleotide sequence: TGTGCCACAATACAGGGGAGGAGGGAGACCCAGTACTTC. It encodes CATIQGRRETQYF.

This clonotype is labeled medium-sized. The gene calls are TRBV19 and TRBJ2-2; 7 bases are a match to TRBD1. Per germline, CDR1 LNHDA and CDR2 SQIVND (reference sequence). The junction had 6 bases not matched to a gene; V was cut back by 6 bases and J by 2 bases. This CDR3 contains 15 residues. CDR3 sequence reads: CASRYGTVNTGELFF. DNA for the CDR3: TGTGCCAGTAGATATGGGACAGTTAACACCGGGGAGCTGTTTTTT.